Listed below are T cell receptor beta chains from one sample, sequenced in a study of breast tumors, draining lymph nodes, adjacent tissues. TCRdb fed the multiplex PCR reads into MiXCR, producing one record per CDR3 protein. This table holds about 130,000 distinct CDR3 sequences, about 20% found once. Material: axillary lymph node tissue. The source of these receptors is a female donor with breast cancer. Some clones in this sample may be carry-over from other donors' samples. CDR3s include the opening cysteine and the closing phenylalanine or tryptophan. Fields, in order: clone size, D gene, J gene, V gene, CDR3 DNA, CDR3 protein. D genes are given only for firm matches. The size entry is marked missing in some rows and otherwise reads once, few, many or a size class.

abundance: NA
d_gene: TRBD1
j_gene: TRBJ2-2
v_gene: TRBV28
CDR3nt: TGTGCCAGCAGCCCGACAGGGGCTGGGACCGGGGAGCTGTTTTTT
CDR3aa: CASSPTGAGTGELFF

abundance: many
d_gene: TRBD1
j_gene: TRBJ1-2
v_gene: TRBV14
CDR3nt: TGTGCCAGCAGCCAAGGACAGGGGACTTGGGGCTACACCTTC
CDR3aa: CASSQGQGTWGYTF

abundance: NA
d_gene: TRBD1
j_gene: TRBJ1-3
v_gene: TRBV18
CDR3nt: TGTGCCAGCTCACCGAGGCTGGACAGGGGGACTGGAAACACCATATATTTT
CDR3aa: CASSPRLDRGTGNTIYF

abundance: many
d_gene: TRBD1
j_gene: TRBJ2-7
v_gene: TRBV5-1
CDR3nt: TGCGCCAGCAGCTTTACTCCCCAGGGGGCTGGCTCCTACGAGCAGTACTTC
CDR3aa: CASSFTPQGAGSYEQYF

abundance: many
d_gene: TRBD2
j_gene: TRBJ2-1
v_gene: TRBV20-1
CDR3nt: TGCAGTGCTAGAGTGGGGGCGGGAGGGCCGGGTGGGTACAATGAGCAGTTCTTC
CDR3aa: CSARVGAGGPGGYNEQFF

abundance: many
d_gene: TRBD1
j_gene: TRBJ2-5
v_gene: TRBV2
CDR3nt: TGTGCCAGCAGTGTCCCGACAGGGGCAGTAGAGACCCAGTACTTC
CDR3aa: CASSVPTGAVETQYF

abundance: many
d_gene: TRBD2
j_gene: TRBJ2-1
v_gene: TRBV20-1
CDR3nt: TGCAGTGCTAGAGGACTAGCGGGAGTTTCGTACAATGAGCAGTTCTTC
CDR3aa: CSARGLAGVSYNEQFF

abundance: few
d_gene: NA
j_gene: TRBJ1-1
v_gene: TRBV7-9
CDR3nt: TGTGCCAGCAGCTTAGAAGGCTTAGGCACTGAAGCTTTCTTT
CDR3aa: CASSLEGLGTEAFF

abundance: few
d_gene: TRBD2
j_gene: TRBJ2-7
v_gene: TRBV28
CDR3nt: TGTGCCAGCAGTCCTCAGCGGGAGGTGTTGTACGAGCAGTACTTC
CDR3aa: CASSPQREVLYEQYF

abundance: many
d_gene: TRBD1
j_gene: TRBJ1-3
v_gene: TRBV6-1
CDR3nt: TGTGCCAGCAGTGAACCGGGGACAGGGCTGCACACCATATATTTT
CDR3aa: CASSEPGTGLHTIYF

abundance: many
d_gene: NA
j_gene: TRBJ2-1
v_gene: TRBV20-1
CDR3nt: TGCAGTGCAAGGACTGACTATTACAATGAGCAGTTCTTC
CDR3aa: CSARTDYYNEQFF

abundance: many
d_gene: TRBD1
j_gene: TRBJ1-2
v_gene: TRBV7-9
CDR3nt: TGTGCCAGCAGCTCAGTGGACAGGGGTGGCTACACCTTC
CDR3aa: CASSSVDRGGYTF

abundance: NA
d_gene: NA
j_gene: TRBJ1-1
v_gene: TRBV5-1
CDR3nt: TGCGCCAGCAGGGGGCACACAAAGAACACTGAAGCTTTCTTT
CDR3aa: CASRGHTKNTEAFF